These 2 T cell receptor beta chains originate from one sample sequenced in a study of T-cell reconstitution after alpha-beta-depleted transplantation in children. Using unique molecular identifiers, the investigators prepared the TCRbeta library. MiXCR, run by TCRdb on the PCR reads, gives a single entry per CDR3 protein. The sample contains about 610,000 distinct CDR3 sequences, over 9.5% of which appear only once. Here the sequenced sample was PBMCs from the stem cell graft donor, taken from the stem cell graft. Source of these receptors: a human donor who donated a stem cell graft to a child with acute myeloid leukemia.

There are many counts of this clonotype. The chain's CDR3 is CASTGGKSSAGNTIYF. For the CDR3, the DNA is TGTGCCAGCACAGGGGGCAAAAGCTCGGCCGGAAACACCATATATTTT. This chain joins TRBV28 and TRBJ1-3; TRBD1 matches at 8 bases. With 7 bases clipped from V and 4 bases from J, the junction kept 12 bases outside the gene matches. Germline loops: CDR1 MDHEN, CDR2 SYDVKM. The CDR3 loop spans 16 amino acids.

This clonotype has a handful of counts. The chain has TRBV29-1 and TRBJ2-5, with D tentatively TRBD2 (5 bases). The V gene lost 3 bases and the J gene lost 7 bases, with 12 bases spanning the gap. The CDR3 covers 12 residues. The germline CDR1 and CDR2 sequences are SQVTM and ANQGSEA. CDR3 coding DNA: TGCAGCGTTGAGGCCCCTGGAGGGACCCAGTACTTC. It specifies CSVEAPGGTQYF.